The 32 T cell receptor beta chains given below trace back to one sample, sequenced in a study of blood T cell repertoires in COVID-19. Using immunoSEQ multiplex PCR, the repertoire was profiled, and TCRdb retains in-frame clones only, with some absent. The sample lists about 120,000 clones; 60% to 85% were seen once. The source material was peripheral blood. These receptors all stem from a man in his sixties or seventies with acute or convalescent COVID-19.

The CDR3 bases are TGTGCCAGCAGTCGCGACAGGCGAAGCTCCTACGAGCAGTACTTC. It yields the protein CASSRDRRSSYEQYF. The V and J genes are TRBV6-5 and TRBJ2-7, with D perhaps matching TRBD1 (6 bases). The CDR3 is 15 residues long. Germline CDR1 and CDR2: MNHEY and SVGAGI. The ends were cut back, 5 bases at V and 0 bases at J, with 14 bases in the middle.

A few counts support this clone. The chain couples TRBV2 to TRBJ2-5; TRBD2 matches 8 bases. The CDR3 contains 14 residues. Unmatched junction bases numbered 3, after V lost 2 bases and J lost 4 bases. Germline assignment: CDR1 SNHLY and CDR2 FYNNEI. CDR3 DNA sequence: TGTGCCAGCAGTGAATGGACTAGCCGAGAGACCCAGTACTTC. This codes for CASSEWTSRETQYF.

The sample holds a few counts of this clone. The V call is TRBV9, the J call TRBJ2-1, with D maybe TRBD2 (6 bases). V was shortened by 3 bases and J by 3 bases, with 10 bases between the two germline ends. Germline assignment: CDR1 SGDLS and CDR2 YYNGEE. This CDR3 has 14 amino acids. The CDR3 loop reads CASSARGLYNEQFF. CDR3 DNA: TGTGCCAGCAGCGCGAGGGGACTCTACAATGAGCAGTTCTTC.

The genes are TRBV30 and TRBJ1-3, with D unclear. This CDR3 region has 15 residues. Germline loops: CDR1 GTSNPN, CDR2 SVGIG (reference sequence). V was pared by 4 bases and J by 0 bases, with 13 bases between. The CDR3 sequence is CAWKWRLSSGNTIYF. CDR3 nucleotides: TGTGCCTGGAAATGGAGATTAAGCTCTGGAAACACCATATATTTT.

The J gene is TRBJ1-3, the V gene TRBV2; no definite D call. This CDR3 is built from 13 residues. CDR1 is SNHLY, CDR2 FYNNEI, per germline. The V gene lost 8 bases and the J gene lost 1 base, with 9 bases spanning the gap. The CDR3: CASAGRSGNTIYF. For the CDR3, the DNA is TGTGCCAGCGCGGGTCGGTCTGGAAACACCATATATTTT.

The V and J genes are TRBV28 and TRBJ2-7, with 9 bases lining up with TRBD2. Germline V gene data show CDR1 as MDHEN and CDR2 as SYDVKM. The CDR3 has 16 amino acids. V trimming: 4 bases; J trimming: 2 bases; junction bases outside the gene matches: 9. This chain's CDR3 is CASSSSGSGRTYEQYF. Written as DNA, the CDR3 is TGTGCCAGCAGTTCCTCGGGGAGCGGGAGGACCTACGAGCAGTACTTC.

The chain is built from TRBV7-3 and TRBJ2-3, with D perhaps TRBD2 (7 bases). CDR1 and CDR2 from the germline V gene are SGHTA and FQGTGA. V lost 6 bases to trimming and J lost 3 bases, with 22 bases between them. This CDR3 comprises 17 residues. CDR3 bases: TGTGCCAGCAGTCCTGGGGCGGCGGGGGCCAGGACAGATACGCAGTATTTT. The encoded protein is CASSPGAAGARTDTQYF.

The rearrangement joins TRBV2 to TRBJ1-5; D is perhaps TRBD1 (5 bases). Germline V gene lookup returns CDR1 SNHLY and CDR2 FYNNEI. The germline V and J ends were trimmed by 4 bases and 5 bases, with 12 bases remaining between them. The CDR3 runs 14 residues. The CDR3 spells CASSGGDEYQPQHF. The CDR3 DNA reads TGTGCCAGCAGTGGGGGGGATGAATATCAGCCCCAGCATTTT.

This rearrangement joins TRBV9 to TRBJ1-2; 8 bases match TRBD1. Losses at the gene ends were 3 bases for V and 8 bases for J; bases not matched to a gene: 9. The CDR3 consists of 14 residues. Per the germline V gene, CDR1 is SGDLS and CDR2 is YYNGEE. The CDR3 region is CASSDTTGVSGYTF. The CDR3 nucleotides are TGTGCCAGCAGCGATACGACAGGGGTGAGCGGCTACACCTTC.

This clone has only one observation. This sequence joins TRBV6-5 and TRBJ1-6, with TRBD1 matching over 8 bases. After removal of 6 bases from V and 7 bases from J, the junction contained 5 bases not matched to a gene. The CDR3 extends over 14 amino acids. CDR1 and CDR2 from the germline V gene are MNHEY and SVGAGI. The CDR3 coding sequence is TGTGCCAGCAGCTACAGGGGGAAGAATTCACCCCTCCACTTT. Encoded protein: CASSYRGKNSPLHF.

The J gene is TRBJ1-5, the V gene TRBV5-8; unclear D gene. Germline loops: CDR1 SGHTS, CDR2 YDEGEE. This CDR3 region has 16 residues. Trimming removed 4 bases at V and 3 bases at J, with 17 bases between. CDR3 DNA sequence: TGTGCCAGCAGCGCAGAAGCAGCGTTCAACAATCAGCCCCAGCATTTT. Translating it yields CASSAEAAFNNQPQHF.

This chain connects TRBV12-3 or TRBV12-4 to TRBJ2-5; D perhaps matches TRBD1 (6 bases). V lost 3 bases and J 10 bases, leaving 9 bases between the germline ends. This CDR3 contains 11 residues. CDR3 bases: TGTGCCAGCAGTTTTCGGGGACACCAGTACTTC. Protein sequence: CASSFRGHQYF.

This sequence joins TRBV27 and TRBJ2-7, with a tentative D call TRBD1 (6 bases). Germline CDR1 MNHEY, CDR2 SMNVEV (reference sequence). Trimming took 3 bases from V and 0 from J, leaving 15 bases between them. This CDR3 comprises 16 residues. CDR3 sequence: CASSLSGTIYSYEQYF. CDR3 nucleotide sequence: TGTGCCAGCAGTTTGTCCGGGACAATTTACTCCTACGAGCAGTACTTC.

V is TRBV5-1 and J is TRBJ2-2, with TRBD2 identical over 7 bases. V shed 4 bases, J shed 0 bases, and the junction held 6 bases outside the gene matches. CDR3 length: 16 amino acids. Germline CDR1 is SGHRS and CDR2 is YFSETQ. The CDR3 region has the DNA TGCGCCAGCAGCCAGAGGGGAGGGGCGAACACCGGGGAGCTGTTTTTT. Translation: CASSQRGGANTGELFF.

The chain is built from TRBV6-5 and TRBJ2-7; TRBD2 might be the D (6 bases). Trimming cost V 0 bases and J 2 bases, with 8 bases left between them. CDR1 is MNHEY and CDR2 is SVGAGI in the germline V gene. The CDR3 extends over 14 amino acids. The CDR3 DNA reads as TGTGCCAGCAGTTACTCGACTAGGGCCTACGAGCAGTACTTC. This codes for CASSYSTRAYEQYF.

The CDR3 coding sequence is TGTGCCACCAGCACAACAGGGGACGAGCAGTACTTC. Its protein product is CATSTTGDEQYF. The gene calls are TRBV15 and TRBJ2-7; TRBD1 matches 7 bases. The CDR3 runs to 12 residues. Germline V gives CDR1 LNHNV, CDR2 YYDKDF (reference sequence). J was trimmed by 5 bases and V by 4 bases; bases with no gene match: 2.

V and J are TRBV4-2 and TRBJ1-4; tentatively, D is TRBD1 (5 bases). The CDR3 sequence is 15 residues long. Trimming took 5 bases from V and 2 from J, leaving 12 bases between them. Germline CDR1 is LGHNA and CDR2 is YNFKEQ. CDR3 sequence: CASSDIGATNEKLFF. In DNA, the CDR3 is TGTGCCAGCAGCGACATTGGGGCTACTAATGAAAAACTGTTTTTT.

This clone is medium-sized (0.01 to 0.1%). The chain combines TRBV28 with TRBJ2-2; TRBD1 might be the D (6 bases). V gave up 5 bases and J gave up 5 bases, with 12 bases separating them. Germline V lookup: CDR1 MDHEN, CDR2 SYDVKM. The CDR3 runs 14 residues. The CDR3, as DNA: TGTGCCAGCAGTCGCGGACAGCTTACCGGGGAGCTGTTTTTT. Its protein product is CASSRGQLTGELFF.

This clone was seen just once. The chain joins TRBV4-1 to TRBJ2-7, with TRBD2 matching over 8 bases. V was pared by 5 bases and J by 2 bases, with 5 bases of the junction left unmatched. Germline V CDR1 and CDR2: MGHRA, YSYEKL. The CDR3 is made up of 14 amino acids. In DNA form, the CDR3 reads TGCGCCAGCAGCTCTCAACTAGCGGCCTACGAGCAGTACTTC. Translating gives CASSSQLAAYEQYF.

The chain employs TRBV18 and TRBJ1-5, with 7 bases aligning to TRBD1. The CDR3 extends over 14 amino acids. The germline CDR1 and CDR2 sequences are KGHSH and LQKENI. The V and J ends lost 2 bases and 4 bases, in that order; junction bases with no gene match: 2. The CDR3 is CASSPGTENQPQHF. The CDR3 coding sequence is TGTGCCAGCTCACCAGGGACAGAGAATCAGCCCCAGCATTTT.

The chain couples TRBV7-2 to TRBJ1-6; tentatively, D is TRBD1 (5 bases). The germline gives CDR1 SGHTA, CDR2 FQGNSA. Deletions cut 5 bases from V and 0 bases from J, with 14 bases between. This CDR3 has 17 residues. The DNA of the CDR3 is TGTGCCAGCAGCCCCCGAAGGGGCCTCTCCTATAATTCACCCCTCCACTTT. Its protein is CASSPRRGLSYNSPLHF.

CDR3 residues: CASSSGGSNQPQHF. For the CDR3, the DNA is TGTGCCAGCAGTTCGGGGGGGAGCAATCAGCCCCAGCATTTT. The chain employs TRBV28 and TRBJ1-5; weak D call: TRBD1 (5 bases). Looked up from germline, CDR1 is MDHEN and CDR2 is SYDVKM. The germline V and J ends were trimmed by 4 bases and 1 base, with 8 bases remaining between them. This CDR3 spans 14 amino acids.

This clone was recorded once. The chain links TRBV10-1 to TRBJ2-1; 7 bases map to TRBD1. Trimming cost V 7 bases and J 0 bases; bases outside gene matches: 6. This CDR3 region has 15 residues. Germline V gene lookup returns CDR1 WNHNN and CDR2 SYGVQD (reference sequence). CDR3 in amino acids: CASNETGSSYNEQFF. In DNA form, the CDR3 reads TGCGCCAGCAACGAGACAGGGAGCTCCTACAATGAGCAGTTCTTC.

The chain links TRBV19 to TRBJ1-2, with D uncertain. Germline CDR1 is LNHDA and CDR2 is SQIVND (reference sequence). Trimming shortened V by 8 bases and J by 4 bases, and 14 bases separated the two germline ends. The CDR3 extends over 13 amino acids. CDR3 coding DNA: TGTGCCAGTGGCGACGCGGCTCGCTATGGCTACACCTTC. The encoded protein is CASGDAARYGYTF.

In its sample, this clone was seen once. The chain links TRBV6-6 to TRBJ1-5; D is unclear. The CDR3 is 13 residues long. Trimming removed 6 bases at V and 5 bases at J, with 11 bases between. Germline V gene lookup returns CDR1 MNHNY and CDR2 SVGAGI (reference sequence). The CDR3 DNA sequence: TGTGCCAGCAGCCCAGAGAGGGATCAGCCCCAGCATTTT. Protein sequence: CASSPERDQPQHF.

This sequence joins TRBV9 and TRBJ2-3; a weak D match, TRBD2 (6 bases). The CDR3 is 12 residues long. Trimming took off 5 bases at V and 5 bases at J, with 9 bases between the two ends. CDR1 is SGDLS and CDR2 is YYNGEE in the germline V gene. CDR3 residues: CASSRLEDTQYF. For the CDR3, the DNA is TGTGCCAGCAGTAGACTAGAAGATACGCAGTATTTT.

The chain carries TRBV18 and TRBJ1-1; maybe TRBD1 (5 bases). The CDR3 is 14 amino acids. Trimming cost V 3 bases and J 4 bases, with 12 bases left between them. Germline V lookup: CDR1 KGHSH, CDR2 LQKENI. This CDR3 reads CASSPSGGGTEAFF. The DNA for the CDR3 is TGTGCCAGCTCACCTTCGGGGGGGGGCACTGAAGCTTTCTTT.

The chain uses TRBV2 and TRBJ2-5, with a weak D call TRBD1 (6 bases). The V gene lost 6 bases and the J gene lost 4 bases, with 21 bases spanning the gap. Germline-derived CDR1 and CDR2 are SNHLY and FYNNEI. This CDR3 has 16 residues. DNA for the CDR3: TGTGCCAGCAGGCCCGGGACAACCCAAATTGCAGAGACCCAGTACTTC. Protein product: CASRPGTTQIAETQYF.

In this sample, this clone turned up a few times. This sequence joins TRBV15 and TRBJ2-5; tentatively, D is TRBD2 (6 bases). Germline V lookup: CDR1 LNHNV, CDR2 YYDKDF (reference sequence). V was trimmed by 5 bases and J by 1 base, leaving 8 bases between them. The CDR3 extends over 13 amino acids. The CDR3 nucleotides read TGTGCCACCAGCCGGGACTTCCAAGAGACCCAGTACTTC. Its translation is CATSRDFQETQYF.

The chain uses TRBV7-9 and TRBJ2-5, with 8 nucleotides matching TRBD2. CDR1 SEHNR and CDR2 FQNEAQ come from the germline V gene (reference sequence). The CDR3 has 15 amino acids. The V gene end was trimmed by 5 bases and the J gene end by 5 bases; junction bases not matched to a gene: 10. The CDR3 loop reads CASSPGLGRDETQYF. The CDR3 region has the DNA TGTGCCAGCAGCCCGGGACTAGGGAGGGATGAGACCCAGTACTTC. Using reference TRBV7-9 and TRBJ2-5 for the parts outside the CDR3, the full variable domain is DTGVSQNPRHKITKRGQNVTFRCDPISEHNRLYWYRQTLGQGPEFLTYFQNEAQLEKSRLLSDRFSAERPKGSFSTLEIQRTEQGDSAMYLCASSPGLGRDETQYFGPGTRLLVL.

The chain has TRBV18 and TRBJ2-5; 8 nucleotides align to TRBD1. Germline CDR1 KGHSH, CDR2 LQKENI. This CDR3 is built from 14 residues. Trimming cost V 4 bases and J 2 bases; bases outside gene matches: 3. CDR3 nucleotide sequence: TGTGCCAGCTCACGGACAGGGCCGCAAGAGACCCAGTACTTC. Amino acid sequence: CASSRTGPQETQYF. The full variable domain, its missing parts supplied by reference TRBV18 and TRBJ2-5, is NAGVMQNPRHLVRRRGQEARLRCSPMKGHSHVYWYRQLPEEGLKFMVYLQKENIIDESGMPKERFSAEFPKEGPSILRIQQVVRGDSAAYFCASSRTGPQETQYFGPGTRLLVL.

The chain couples TRBV5-1 to TRBJ2-6; D is unresolved. V lost 4 bases, J lost 4 bases, and 15 bases lay in between. The CDR3 covers 16 residues. CDR1 and CDR2 from the germline V gene are SGHRS and YFSETQ. CDR3 nucleotide sequence: TGCGCCAGCAGCCAGACCCTAGGATCAGGGGCCAACGTCCTGACTTTC. This gives the protein CASSQTLGSGANVLTF.